These T cell receptor beta chains were read from a single sample in a study of T cells expressing NK-cell markers. With the 5' RACE reads reprocessed, TCRdb shows one record per CDR3 protein and no DNA. Its listing shows 150,000 or so distinct CDR3 sequences. The sample comprised blood T cells: a sorted CD56 or NKG2C T cell subset, CD4+ or CD8+ T cells, or bulk PBMC T cells (not recorded which). Receptors were obtained from a woman aged 45-59 years in good health. Both conserved end residues are part of each CDR3.

V gene,J gene,CDR3 protein
TRBV7-9,TRBJ1-5,CASSPGTEASNQPQHF
TRBV6-4,TRBJ2-1,CASSDIAGADEQFF
TRBV30,TRBJ2-1,CAWGFRQYNNEQFF
TRBV5-1,TRBJ2-7,CASSLAGAGYEQYF
TRBV7-9,TRBJ2-1,CASSLPFGQALNEQFF
TRBV3-1,TRBJ1-2,CASTAGWGYTF
TRBV5-1,TRBJ2-3,CASSLDSRTDTQYF
TRBV27,TRBJ2-2,CASSSGLAGVGELFF
TRBV7-2,TRBJ2-1,CASSSGPGLSYNEQFF
TRBV7-9,TRBJ2-1,CASSLGPGATYNEQFF
TRBV4-1,TRBJ2-5,CASSQGLAGGNQETQYF
TRBV19,TRBJ1-5,CASTHARWRDQPQHF
TRBV5-1,TRBJ2-1,CASSVGEGPYNEQFF
TRBV7-9,TRBJ2-7,CASSSQSGLASYEQYF
TRBV4-1,TRBJ2-5,CASSQSGTQYF
TRBV7-3,TRBJ2-3,CASSLGFSLADTQYF
TRBV29-1,TRBJ2-2,CSRDRDSGELFF
TRBV19,TRBJ2-1,CASSINSGPPGEQFF
TRBV20-1,TRBJ2-7,CSARDAASGRARNEQYF
TRBV7-2,TRBJ2-3,CASTPISADTQYF
TRBV29-1,TRBJ2-5,CSVEPRADEETQYF
TRBV6-5,TRBJ2-3,CASSLLARSTDTQYF
TRBV5-1,TRBJ2-3,CASSPGSTDTQYF
TRBV4-1,TRBJ2-4,CASSQPTRRINIQYF
TRBV20-1,TRBJ2-1,CSATNDGYNEQFF
TRBV20-1,TRBJ2-7,CSARIRGQGLHEQYF
TRBV7-3,TRBJ2-7,CASSLTLLAEQYF
TRBV4-2,TRBJ1-5,CASSQEGGDYSNQPQHF
TRBV7-9,TRBJ2-1,CASSPPGTDSSGKGNEQFF
TRBV29-1,TRBJ2-3,CSATGTSSNPDDTQYF
TRBV20-1,TRBJ2-1,CSAFQGATGHEQFF
TRBV20-1,TRBJ2-1,CSARSVAGESNEQFF
TRBV7-9,TRBJ2-2,CASSSGLAGDTGELFF
TRBV5-1,TRBJ2-5,CASRPGTGVGETQYF
TRBV13,TRBJ2-7,CASSSERSPYEQYF
TRBV20-1,TRBJ1-4,CSARPMEGENEKLFF
TRBV9,TRBJ2-1,CASSLGVRRVETSYNEQFF
TRBV20-1,TRBJ2-2,CSARDLGGTGELFF
TRBV7-8,TRBJ2-1,CASSLAGLANEQFF
TRBV5-5,TRBJ1-1,CASSFTWTANTEAFF